These T cell receptor beta chains were read from a single sample in a study of a mutant IDH1 vaccine in newly diagnosed glioma. These receptors have no known antigen. Only in-frame clones appear in the TCRdb table, and some are missing; sequencing was by immunoSEQ multiplex PCR. The sample includes 60,000 or so clones, roughly 85% of them seen just once. Sequences were derived from PBMCs, sampled from a glioma patient whose treatment included an IDH1 peptide vaccine. Receptors were obtained from a young man with glioma. Both conserved end residues are part of each CDR3. The order of the fields is D gene, J gene, clone size, CDR3 length, V gene, CDR3 protein, CDR3 DNA. The D gene is left open where the match is weak. Clone size is stated in some rows and not others, as once, few, many or a class when expanded.

d_gene: TRBD1; j_gene: TRBJ2-6; abundance: .; len: 17; v_gene: TRBV11-2; CDR3aa: CASNSVGQGLGTNVLTF; CDR3nt: TGTGCCAGCAACTCTGTGGGACAGGGTCTTGGGACCAACGTCCTGACTTTC
d_gene: .; j_gene: TRBJ1-5; abundance: .; len: 17; v_gene: TRBV19; CDR3aa: CASSIGPRQDLNQPQHF; CDR3nt: TGTGCCAGTAGTATAGGACCGAGACAGGACTTAAATCAGCCCCAGCATTTT
d_gene: .; j_gene: TRBJ1-2; abundance: .; len: 12; v_gene: TRBV29-1; CDR3aa: CSVLVGNYGYTF; CDR3nt: TGCAGCGTTCTAGTGGGGAACTATGGCTACACCTTC
d_gene: .; j_gene: TRBJ2-3; abundance: .; len: 14; v_gene: TRBV10-2; CDR3aa: CASSERQDTDTQYF; CDR3nt: TGCGCCAGCAGTGAGCGACAAGACACAGATACGCAGTATTTT
d_gene: TRBD2; j_gene: TRBJ2-5; abundance: .; len: 17; v_gene: TRBV5-1; CDR3aa: CASSLRASGNRQETQYF; CDR3nt: TGCGCCAGCAGCTTGAGGGCTAGCGGGAATAGGCAAGAGACCCAGTACTTC
d_gene: .; j_gene: TRBJ1-1; abundance: few; len: 10; v_gene: TRBV20-1; CDR3aa: CSALRGGAFF; CDR3nt: TGCAGTGCTCTCCGGGGCGGAGCTTTCTTT
d_gene: .; j_gene: TRBJ2-5; abundance: .; len: 15; v_gene: TRBV28; CDR3aa: CASSSPRSAQETQYF; CDR3nt: TGTGCCAGCAGTTCCCCCCGCAGTGCCCAAGAGACCCAGTACTTC
d_gene: .; j_gene: TRBJ2-2; abundance: .; len: 15; v_gene: TRBV14; CDR3aa: CASSQDGTNTGELFF; CDR3nt: TGTGCCAGCAGCCAAGATGGTACGAACACCGGGGAGCTGTTTTTT
d_gene: .; j_gene: TRBJ2-5; abundance: .; len: 12; v_gene: TRBV30; CDR3aa: CAWSVHEETQYF; CDR3nt: TGTGCCTGGAGTGTACATGAGGAGACCCAGTACTTC
d_gene: TRBD2; j_gene: TRBJ2-3; abundance: .; len: 16; v_gene: TRBV6-1; CDR3aa: CASSALGAPGGDTQYF; CDR3nt: TGTGCCAGCAGTGCTTTAGGAGCTCCGGGAGGAGATACGCAGTATTTT
d_gene: TRBD2; j_gene: TRBJ2-2; abundance: once; len: 16; v_gene: TRBV18; CDR3aa: CASSRGLAANTGELFF; CDR3nt: TGTGCCAGCTCCCGGGGACTAGCGGCGAACACCGGGGAGCTGTTTTTT
d_gene: TRBD1; j_gene: TRBJ1-6; abundance: .; len: 15; v_gene: TRBV7-9; CDR3aa: CASSQEGTGNSPLHF; CDR3nt: TGTGCCAGCAGCCAGGAAGGGACAGGGAATTCACCCCTCCACTTT
d_gene: TRBD1; j_gene: TRBJ1-5; abundance: .; len: 17; v_gene: TRBV27; CDR3aa: CASRSIRDRGMFQPQHF; CDR3nt: TGTGCCAGCAGATCCATCCGGGACAGGGGGATGTTTCAGCCCCAGCATTTT
d_gene: .; j_gene: TRBJ1-2; abundance: .; len: 16; v_gene: TRBV6-5; CDR3aa: CASSYSPWGRVGGYTF; CDR3nt: TGTGCCAGCAGTTACTCGCCTTGGGGGCGGGTTGGTGGCTACACCTTC
d_gene: TRBD1; j_gene: TRBJ1-1; abundance: .; len: 13; v_gene: TRBV6-5; CDR3aa: CASSIDRAVEAFF; CDR3nt: TGTGCCAGCAGTATCGACAGGGCGGTCGAAGCTTTCTTT
d_gene: .; j_gene: TRBJ2-7; abundance: .; len: 14; v_gene: TRBV28; CDR3aa: CASSLGLKSYEQYF; CDR3nt: TGTGCCAGCAGTTTAGGTTTAAAGTCCTACGAGCAGTACTTC
d_gene: .; j_gene: TRBJ2-3; abundance: .; len: 15; v_gene: TRBV14; CDR3aa: CASSYARDSTDTQYF; CDR3nt: TGTGCCAGCAGTTACGCCAGGGATAGCACAGATACGCAGTATTTT
d_gene: TRBD1; j_gene: TRBJ2-1; abundance: .; len: 18; v_gene: TRBV5-1; CDR3aa: CASSRKPTTGIQLNEQFF; CDR3nt: TGCGCCAGCAGCCGGAAGCCTACGACAGGGATACAATTAAATGAGCAGTTCTTC
d_gene: .; j_gene: TRBJ1-4; abundance: .; len: 15; v_gene: TRBV7-9; CDR3aa: CASSFFGEGEEKLFF; CDR3nt: TGTGCCAGCAGCTTTTTTGGGGAAGGGGAAGAAAAACTGTTTTTT
d_gene: .; j_gene: TRBJ2-1; abundance: .; len: 16; v_gene: TRBV7-8; CDR3aa: CASSLLFGRDNNEQFF; CDR3nt: TGTGCCAGCAGCTTATTATTCGGCAGGGATAACAATGAGCAGTTCTTC
d_gene: .; j_gene: TRBJ1-5; abundance: .; len: 14; v_gene: TRBV5-1; CDR3aa: CASSPDESNQPQHF; CDR3nt: TGCGCCAGCAGCCCGGACGAAAGCAATCAGCCCCAGCATTTT
d_gene: TRBD1; j_gene: TRBJ1-6; abundance: .; len: 16; v_gene: TRBV6-6; CDR3aa: CASRQTGTGGLSPLHF; CDR3nt: TGTGCCAGCAGACAAACCGGGACAGGGGGACTTTCACCCCTCCACTTT
d_gene: .; j_gene: TRBJ1-4; abundance: .; len: 14; v_gene: TRBV7-9; CDR3aa: CASSQHGSGEKLFF; CDR3nt: TGTGCCAGCAGTCAACATGGTAGCGGTGAAAAACTGTTTTTT
d_gene: .; j_gene: TRBJ2-7; abundance: once; len: 13; v_gene: TRBV14; CDR3aa: CASSQVRAYEQYF; CDR3nt: TGTGCCAGCAGCCAAGTCCGGGCCTACGAGCAGTACTTC
d_gene: .; j_gene: TRBJ1-5; abundance: .; len: 17; v_gene: TRBV5-6; CDR3aa: CASSFGPPGTDFSPQHF; CDR3nt: TGTGCCAGCAGCTTTGGGCCCCCCGGGACCGATTTTTCGCCCCAGCATTTT
d_gene: .; j_gene: TRBJ2-7; abundance: .; len: 12; v_gene: TRBV5-4; CDR3aa: CASSIDGREQYF; CDR3nt: TGTGCCAGCAGCATAGACGGCAGGGAGCAGTACTTC
d_gene: TRBD1; j_gene: TRBJ1-4; abundance: .; len: 15; v_gene: TRBV6-5; CDR3aa: CASSYRGLGAEKLFF; CDR3nt: TGTGCCAGCAGTTACAGGGGGCTAGGAGCTGAAAAACTGTTTTTT
d_gene: .; j_gene: TRBJ1-6; abundance: .; len: 15; v_gene: TRBV6-1; CDR3aa: CATNTGLFGDSPLHF; CDR3nt: TGTGCCACCAACACAGGGTTATTCGGGGATTCACCCCTCCACTTT
d_gene: TRBD1; j_gene: TRBJ2-5; abundance: .; len: 13; v_gene: TRBV7-6; CDR3aa: CASSLNRGEPQYF; CDR3nt: TGTGCCAGCAGCTTAAACAGGGGGGAGCCCCAGTACTTC
d_gene: .; j_gene: TRBJ1-6; abundance: .; len: 19; v_gene: TRBV27; CDR3aa: CASSFRGALFSSYNSPLHF; CDR3nt: TGTGCCAGCAGTTTCAGGGGCGCTCTCTTTAGCTCCTATAATTCACCCCTCCACTTT
d_gene: TRBD1; j_gene: TRBJ2-3; abundance: .; len: 15; v_gene: TRBV18; CDR3aa: CASSHQTGSTDTQYF; CDR3nt: TGTGCCAGCTCACACCAGACAGGGAGTACAGATACGCAGTATTTT
d_gene: .; j_gene: TRBJ1-1; abundance: few; len: 12; v_gene: TRBV18; CDR3aa: CASSSEVAEAFF; CDR3nt: TGTGCCAGCTCCTCGGAGGTGGCTGAAGCTTTCTTT
d_gene: .; j_gene: TRBJ2-3; abundance: .; len: 12; v_gene: TRBV4-1; CDR3aa: CASSLPADTQYF; CDR3nt: TGCGCCAGCAGCCTTCCAGCGGATACGCAGTATTTT
d_gene: .; j_gene: TRBJ1-1; abundance: few; len: 15; v_gene: TRBV5-1; CDR3aa: CASSLAKGGPTEAFF; CDR3nt: TGCGCCAGCAGCTTGGCCAAGGGGGGGCCCACTGAAGCTTTCTTT
d_gene: TRBD1; j_gene: TRBJ1-2; abundance: .; len: 13; v_gene: TRBV5-1; CDR3aa: CASRGQGAYGYTF; CDR3nt: TGCGCCAGCAGGGGACAGGGGGCCTATGGCTACACCTTC
d_gene: .; j_gene: TRBJ2-7; abundance: .; len: 11; v_gene: TRBV6-5; CDR3aa: CASSEMYEQYF; CDR3nt: TGTGCCAGCAGTGAAATGTACGAGCAGTACTTC
d_gene: .; j_gene: TRBJ2-7; abundance: .; len: 12; v_gene: TRBV6-6; CDR3aa: CASSPGQYEQYF; CDR3nt: TGTGCCAGCAGCCCCGGACAGTACGAGCAGTACTTC
d_gene: TRBD1; j_gene: TRBJ1-1; abundance: few; len: 15; v_gene: TRBV2; CDR3aa: CASSKADRVNTEAFF; CDR3nt: TGTGCCAGCAGCAAGGCGGACAGGGTGAACACTGAAGCTTTCTTT
d_gene: .; j_gene: TRBJ1-5; abundance: .; len: 15; v_gene: TRBV19; CDR3aa: CASSLDRLSNQPQHF; CDR3nt: TGTGCCAGTAGCCTAGACAGGCTGAGCAATCAGCCCCAGCATTTT
d_gene: TRBD1; j_gene: TRBJ1-1; abundance: .; len: 15; v_gene: TRBV6-6; CDR3aa: CASSYSKSGQVEAFF; CDR3nt: TGTGCCAGCAGTTACTCGAAGAGTGGACAGGTCGAAGCTTTCTTT
d_gene: .; j_gene: TRBJ2-3; abundance: .; len: 16; v_gene: TRBV13; CDR3aa: CASSTAGTSITDTQYF; CDR3nt: TGTGCCAGCAGCACCGCCGGGACCTCGATTACAGATACGCAGTATTTT
d_gene: TRBD1; j_gene: TRBJ2-7; abundance: once; len: 14; v_gene: TRBV4-1; CDR3aa: CASSHHQGAYEQYF; CDR3nt: TGCGCCAGCAGCCATCATCAGGGGGCGTACGAGCAGTACTTC
d_gene: TRBD2; j_gene: TRBJ2-5; abundance: .; len: 14; v_gene: TRBV14; CDR3aa: CASSQELAGETQYF; CDR3nt: TGTGCCAGCAGCCAAGAACTAGCGGGCGAGACCCAGTACTTC